This paragraph covers one T cell receptor (beta chain) sequence. Profiling relied on immunoSEQ multiplex PCR, and the TCRdb table lists in-frame clones only, not all of them. The sample contains about 370,000 clones, 85% to 90% of which appear only once. The record originates from a study of blood T cell repertoires in COVID-19. The clonotype originates from a man in his late teens or twenties who had recovered from COVID-19. The sample comprised PBMCs or T cells enriched from blood (not recorded which).

This CDR3 is CAAGTQVTYEQYF. The CDR3 DNA reads TGTGCCGCAGGGACACAAGTAACCTACGAGCAGTACTTC. V and J are TRBV2 and TRBJ2-7, with D maybe TRBD1 (6 bases). The CDR3 covers 13 residues. V lost 11 bases and J 2 bases, leaving 16 bases between the germline ends. The germline V gene has CDR1 SNHLY and CDR2 FYNNEI.